These 10 T cell receptor beta chains were all obtained from the same sample, sequenced in a study of blood T cells in healthy people across ages. Combining a sample-barcoded 5' primer with a J-beta primer mix, a second PCR ran for roughly 7 to 11 cycles. TCRdb itself ran the 5' RACE reads through MiXCR, one entry per CDR3 protein. The sample yields 1.5 million to 1.8 million distinct CDR3 sequences, 35% to 45% seen once. The sequenced sample was blood. The receptors here all came from a woman aged 18 to 35 in good health.

The genes are TRBV28 and TRBJ2-3; D gene ambiguous. The germline CDR1 and CDR2 sequences are MDHEN and SYDVKM. The CDR3 sequence is 11 residues long. Trimming took 3 bases from V and 7 from J, leaving 5 bases between them. The CDR3 DNA follows: TGTGCCAGCAGTTTCCGATATACGCAGTATTTT. Protein: CASSFRYTQYF.

This chain uses TRBV20-1 with TRBJ2-7; perhaps TRBD2 as D (6 bases). Germline values: CDR1 DFQATT, CDR2 SNEGSKA (reference sequence). This CDR3 contains 12 residues. Trimming pared 5 bases from V and 7 bases from J, leaving 15 bases between. The CDR3 loop is CSAPGLSNEQYF. The CDR3 bases are TGCAGTGCTCCGGGACTTTCCAATGAGCAGTACTTC.

This clonotype was counted a few times. The rearrangement joins TRBV4-1 to TRBJ1-1; maybe TRBD1 (5 bases). Germline CDR1 reads MGHRA; CDR2 reads YSYEKL. Trimming took off 3 bases at V and 1 base at J, with 9 bases between the two ends. CDR3 size: 14 residues. CDR3 protein: CASSHNTGNTEAFF. The CDR3 nucleotides read TGCGCCAGCAGCCATAACACAGGGAACACTGAAGCTTTCTTT.

The chain links TRBV12-3 or TRBV12-4 to TRBJ1-6; D gene uncertain. The length of the CDR3 is 19 residues. Trimming took off 4 bases at V and 0 bases at J, with 19 bases between the two ends. This CDR3 is CASSYYDTPRSSYNSPLHF. DNA for the CDR3: TGTGCCAGCAGTTATTACGATACGCCACGGAGCTCCTATAATTCACCCCTCCACTTT.

V is TRBV10-3 and J is TRBJ2-1, with D tentatively TRBD1 or TRBD2 (5 bases each). CDR1 is ENHRY and CDR2 is SYGVKD in the germline V gene. V shed 3 bases and J shed 7 bases, with 13 bases lying between them. The CDR3 is made up of 14 amino acids. The CDR3 DNA is TGTGCCATCAGTGAAGTAGGGACGCTGAATGAGCAGTTCTTC. This encodes CAISEVGTLNEQFF.

A few counts support this clonotype. The rearrangement joins TRBV27 to TRBJ2-2; possible D gene TRBD1, 5 bases. V was shortened by 1 base and J by 3 bases, with 9 bases between the two germline ends. The CDR3 loop spans 15 amino acids. Per the germline V gene, CDR1 is MNHEY and CDR2 is SMNVEV (reference sequence). DNA for the CDR3: TGTGCCAGCAGTTTATGGGGCACCTACACCGGGGAGCTGTTTTTT. It yields the protein CASSLWGTYTGELFF.

This clonotype was detected ten times or more. The chain joins TRBV12-3 or TRBV12-4 to TRBJ1-1; no reliable D call. This CDR3 is built from 13 residues. Trimming left V 2 bases short and J 1 base short, with 5 bases between. CDR3: CASSLWENTEAFF. The CDR3 DNA follows: TGTGCCAGCAGTTTATGGGAGAACACTGAAGCTTTCTTT.

V and J are TRBV7-2 and TRBJ2-5; 10 bases fit TRBD1. This CDR3 comprises 17 residues. V trimming: 5 bases; J trimming: 3 bases; junction bases outside the gene matches: 12. Germline V gives CDR1 SGHTA, CDR2 FQGNSA. CDR3 loop: CASSPQEGQGLEETQYF. The CDR3, as DNA: TGTGCCAGCAGCCCCCAGGAGGGACAGGGGCTTGAAGAGACCCAGTACTTC.

This sequence joins TRBV7-2 and TRBJ1-1, with 7 bases aligning to TRBD1. The CDR3 is 15 residues long. V was clipped by 5 bases and J by 2 bases; unmatched bases: 8. The V gene's germline CDR1 is SGHTA and CDR2 FQGNSA. This chain's CDR3 is CASSADWDSNTEAFF. The CDR3 coding sequence is TGTGCCAGCAGCGCCGACTGGGACAGCAACACTGAAGCTTTCTTT.

Here the CDR3 reads CASSSGLAGSYNEQYF. The CDR3 DNA reads as TGTGCCAGCAGTTCCGGACTAGCGGGGTCCTACAATGAGCAGTACTTC. This chain uses TRBV7-9 with TRBJ2-1, with TRBD2 matching 12 bases. The end of the DNA aligns better with TRBJ2-7, so the J call may be wrong. CDR1 SEHNR and CDR2 FQNEAQ come from the germline V gene (reference sequence). This CDR3 contains 16 residues.